Below, 25 T cell receptor beta chains from the same sample are listed, as sequenced in a study of T cell responses to AZD1222 COVID-19 vaccine. Libraries were prepared by immunoSEQ multiplex PCR; TCRdb keeps only in-frame clonotypes and omits some of them. The table includes about 150,000 clones, roughly 90% detected once. Sequenced here: peripheral blood, sampled on day 0 of AZD1222 vaccination. These receptors came from an adult in good health.

Points on this clone: No conserved phenylalanine or tryptophan is present at the end of the CDR3, so a read error is the likely explanation. It is unclear where the CDR3 begins or ends on the DNA, so no DNA is shown, and the CDR3 is as TCRdb lists it. The chain employs TRBV18 and TRBJ1-2; the table's D call TRBD1 went unverified against the DNA. Per germline, CDR1 KGHSH and CDR2 LQKENI. The CDR3 comprises 13 residues, both ends counted. CDR3 sequence: CASSPGTGNPLFI.

This clone was found once. The rearrangement joins TRBV28 to TRBJ1-2, with D unclear. Germline V gene sequence: CDR1 MDHEN, CDR2 SYDVKM. This CDR3 has 13 amino acids. V gave up 4 bases and J gave up 1 base, with 7 bases separating them. The CDR3 loop reads CASSSAGNYGYTF. The CDR3 nucleotides read TGTGCCAGCAGTTCGGCGGGTAACTATGGCTACACCTTC.

The rearrangement links TRBV7-8 to TRBJ2-1; a possible D gene is TRBD2 (6 bases). Germline CDR1 and CDR2: SGHVS and FQNEAQ. The CDR3 extends over 17 amino acids. The ends were cut back, 3 bases at V and 1 base at J, with 16 bases in the middle. CDR3 sequence: CASSFLTSSPSYNEQFF. In nucleotides, the CDR3 is TGTGCCAGCAGCTTCCTGACTAGTTCCCCGTCCTACAATGAGCAGTTCTTC.

The gene calls are TRBV5-4 and TRBJ1-1; D gene uncertain. The length of the CDR3 is 15 residues. Germline CDR1 is SGHNT and CDR2 is YYREEE (reference sequence). V lost 5 bases and J lost 5, with 19 bases in between. The CDR3 coding sequence is TGTGCCAGCAGACACCCTGGGAGGCGAGAGACTGAAGCTTTCTTT. Translated: CASRHPGRRETEAFF.

The chain combines TRBV5-1 with TRBJ1-3, with 7 bases aligning to TRBD1. Losses at the gene ends were 3 bases for V and 0 bases for J; bases not matched to a gene: 9. Germline V gene lookup returns CDR1 SGHRS and CDR2 YFSETQ. The CDR3 loop spans 17 amino acids. The CDR3 sequence is CASSWRDRALSGNTIYF. CDR3 DNA sequence: TGCGCCAGCAGCTGGAGGGACAGAGCACTCTCTGGAAACACCATATATTTT.

V usage is TRBV14 and J usage is TRBJ1-1, with D possibly TRBD1 on 6 matching bases. The CDR3 extends over 15 amino acids. Germline CDR1 and CDR2: SGHDN and FVKESK. V was trimmed by 1 base and J by 5 bases, leaving 14 bases between them. CDR3 DNA sequence: TGTGCCAGCAGCCAAGTTATGGGGAGGGGGACTGAAGCTTTCTTT. Its protein product is CASSQVMGRGTEAFF. Variable domain in full (rest from reference TRBV14 and TRBJ1-1): EAGVTQFPSHSVIEKGQTVTLRCDPISGHDNLYWYRRVMGKEIKFLLHFVKESKQDESGMPNNRFLAERTGGTYSTLKVQPAELEDSGVYFCASSQVMGRGTEAFFGQGTRLTVV.

The chain carries TRBV12-3 or TRBV12-4 and TRBJ1-2, with 7 nucleotides matching TRBD1. The CDR3 runs 12 residues. J was trimmed by 8 bases and V by 4 bases; bases with no gene match: 4. CDR3 DNA sequence: TGTGCCAGCAGTTACAGGGGCCCGGGCTACACCTTC. It yields the protein CASSYRGPGYTF.

This clone was found once. Other DNA variants within this sample encode the same CDR3. The gene calls are TRBV14 and TRBJ1-2, with D hard to call. The V gene lost 1 base and the J gene lost 2 bases, with 5 bases spanning the gap. The CDR3 loop spans 13 amino acids. Germline V gives CDR1 SGHDN, CDR2 FVKESK. Written as DNA, the CDR3 is TGTGCCAGCAGCCAAGGGGTGAACTATGGCTACACCTTC. Encoded protein: CASSQGVNYGYTF.

The chain has TRBV23-1 and TRBJ1-4; D call uncertain. TRBV23-1 is placed among ORFs of uncertain function. The CDR3 is 16 residues long. Trimming removed 3 bases at V and 2 bases at J, with 13 bases between. The CDR3 spells CASSQSRGRTNEKLFF. The CDR3 DNA reads TGCGCCAGCAGTCAGTCGCGGGGTAGGACTAATGAAAAACTGTTTTTT.

The V call is TRBV7-9, the J call TRBJ2-3; a possible D gene is TRBD1 (6 bases). Trimming cost V 5 bases and J 4 bases, with 19 bases left between them. The CDR3 has 16 residues. Germline CDR1 and CDR2: SEHNR and FQNEAQ (reference sequence). CDR3 DNA: TGTGCCAGCAGCCCCAATTGGGGGCGAATGGCAGATACGCAGTATTTT. It yields the protein CASSPNWGRMADTQYF.

The gene calls are TRBV7-2 and TRBJ1-5, with D maybe TRBD1 (5 bases). The germline gives CDR1 SGHTA, CDR2 FQGNSA. V lost 1 base and J 4 bases, leaving 11 bases between the germline ends. The CDR3 loop spans 15 amino acids. Here the CDR3 DNA reads TGTGCCAGCAGCTTAGACGGGGGGGAGAATCAGCCCCAGCATTTT. It is translated as CASSLDGGENQPQHF.

The chain couples TRBV9 to TRBJ2-7, with 14 bases matching TRBD2. The length of the CDR3 is 17 residues. Germline V lookup: CDR1 SGDLS, CDR2 YYNGEE. The V and J ends lost 0 bases and 2 bases, in that order; junction bases with no gene match: 4. In nucleotides, the CDR3 is TGTGCCAGCAGCGTAGGACTAGCGGGAGGGCCGGCCTACGAGCAGTACTTC. Amino acid sequence: CASSVGLAGGPAYEQYF.

This chain links TRBV7-2 with TRBJ1-1; D remains unclear. CDR1 SGHTA and CDR2 FQGNSA come from the germline V gene. This CDR3 region has 13 residues. V was cut by 6 bases and J by 4 bases, with 12 bases left in between. CDR3 sequence: CASSRPEITEAFF. The CDR3 DNA reads as TGTGCCAGCAGTCGCCCGGAGATCACTGAAGCTTTCTTT.

The J gene is TRBJ2-2, the V gene TRBV9, with 15 bases fitting TRBD2. The V and J ends lost 3 bases and 6 bases, in that order; junction bases with no gene match: 3. The V gene's germline CDR1 is SGDLS and CDR2 YYNGEE. This CDR3 is built from 16 residues. CDR3 nucleotide sequence: TGTGCCAGCAGCGCCGGACTAGCGGGGGGGCCCGGGGAGCTGTTTTTT. This sequence encodes CASSAGLAGGPGELFF.

The chain is built from TRBV2 and TRBJ2-5; 13 bases line up with TRBD2. This CDR3 is built from 14 residues. CDR1 SNHLY and CDR2 FYNNEI come from the germline V gene. After removal of 4 bases from V and 7 bases from J, the junction contained 3 bases not matched to a gene. The CDR3: CASSGGLAGRTQYF. CDR3 in DNA: TGTGCCAGCAGTGGGGGACTAGCGGGGCGGACCCAGTACTTC.

J is TRBJ2-7 and V is TRBV27; TRBD1 aligns across 7 bases. Trimming cost V 5 bases and J 4 bases; bases outside gene matches: 5. The CDR3 runs to 13 residues. Per the germline V gene, CDR1 is MNHEY and CDR2 is SMNVEV (reference sequence). CDR3 amino acids: CASSRQGRYEQYF. The CDR3 DNA reads as TGTGCCAGCAGTCGACAGGGCAGGTACGAGCAGTACTTC.

The gene calls are TRBV19 and TRBJ2-7, with 7 bases matching TRBD1. Trimming at V came to 5 bases and at J to 6 bases, leaving 13 bases not matched to a gene. Per germline, CDR1 LNHDA and CDR2 SQIVND (reference sequence). The CDR3 loop spans 15 amino acids. In DNA, the CDR3 is TGTGCCAGTAGTCCCCGTACAGGGGTCCTCCTCGAGCAGTACTTC. It encodes CASSPRTGVLLEQYF.

Concerning this clone itself: This CDR3 is also generated by other DNA sequences in the sample. The V and J genes are TRBV12-3 or TRBV12-4 and TRBJ1-5; tentative D call: TRBD1 (5 bases). The CDR3 sequence is 13 residues long. The V gene lost 2 bases and the J gene lost 7 bases, with 9 bases spanning the gap. CDR3 residues: CASSLRGGQPQHF. The CDR3 DNA reads TGTGCCAGCAGTTTAAGGGGTGGACAGCCCCAGCATTTT.

The chain recombines TRBV27 with TRBJ2-1; D may be TRBD1 or TRBD2 (6 bases each). Germline-derived CDR1 and CDR2 are MNHEY and SMNVEV (reference sequence). The V end was cut by 1 base, the J end by 6 bases, with 10 bases between. There are 14 residues in the CDR3. CDR3 sequence (DNA): TGTGCCAGCAGTTTATTAGGGGGAGGCAATGAGCAGTTCTTC. As protein: CASSLLGGGNEQFF.

CDR3 sequence (DNA): TGTGCCAGCAGCTTTCAGTCGGCGAATTCACCCCTCCACTTT. Protein product: CASSFQSANSPLHF. The genes are TRBV7-2 and TRBJ1-6; D is uncertain. The V end lost 3 bases, the J end lost 7 bases, and 10 bases lay between the germline ends. Germline lookup yields CDR1 SGHTA and CDR2 FQGNSA. The CDR3 is 14 amino acids.

The chain couples TRBV28 to TRBJ1-1, with no clear D. Germline lookup yields CDR1 MDHEN and CDR2 SYDVKM. The CDR3 runs 11 residues. Trimming cost V 8 bases and J 4 bases, with 8 bases left between them. This CDR3 reads CASRSTTEAFF. CDR3 in DNA: TGTGCCAGCCGTTCGACCACTGAAGCTTTCTTT.

The chain has TRBV4-3 and TRBJ1-2; D not certain. Germline CDR1 is LGHNA and CDR2 is YSLEER. The CDR3 consists of 15 residues. V was shortened by 5 bases and J by 4 bases, with 17 bases between the two germline ends. CDR3 in amino acids: CASSEGTAYAYGYTF. Here the CDR3 DNA reads TGCGCCAGCAGCGAAGGAACAGCCTACGCCTATGGCTACACCTTC.

V usage is TRBV10-1 and J usage is TRBJ1-1, with D maybe TRBD1 (5 bases). The V end lost 6 bases, the J end lost 6 bases, and 14 bases lay between the germline ends. The germline V gene encodes CDR1 WNHNN and CDR2 SYGVQD (reference sequence). There are 13 residues in the CDR3. This CDR3 is CASSPTRGAEAFF. CDR3 DNA sequence: TGCGCCAGCAGCCCCACGCGGGGGGCTGAAGCTTTCTTT.

The rearrangement links TRBV5-1 to TRBJ1-6; maybe TRBD1 (6 bases). In germline, CDR1 is SGHRS, CDR2 YFSETQ. This CDR3 spans 15 amino acids. Trimming shortened V by 5 bases and J by 4 bases, and 13 bases separated the two germline ends. The CDR3 protein is CASRGHSYYNSPLHF. For the CDR3, the DNA is TGCGCCAGCAGGGGACATTCCTATTATAATTCACCCCTCCACTTT. The whole variable domain, filled in from reference TRBV5-1 and TRBJ1-6, reads KAGVTQTPRYLIKTRGQQVTLSCSPISGHRSVSWYQQTPGQGLQFLFEYFSETQRNKGNFPGRFSGRQFSNSRSEMNVSTLELGDSALYLCASRGHSYYNSPLHFGNGTRLTVT.

This chain links TRBV6-6 with TRBJ1-6, with TRBD1 identical over 7 bases. Germline-derived CDR1 and CDR2 are MNHNY and SVGAGI (reference sequence). The CDR3 covers 15 residues. V lost 5 bases, J lost 5 bases, and 6 bases stayed unmatched. The CDR3 DNA sequence: TGTGCCAGCAGTCAGACCGACAGGGATAATTCACCCCTCCACTTT. Its protein product is CASSQTDRDNSPLHF.